The 17 T cell receptor beta chains presented below share a single source sample, sequenced in a study of T cell repertoires in cytomegalovirus infection (dated by TCRdb to about 2019). Sequencing was performed on an Illumina HiSeq 1500. TCRdb reanalyzed the raw reads on its own, using fastp at Q25 for trimming and MiXCR for clone calling, and kept in-frame beta chains. All rows with the same CDR3 protein become a single entry with the most common DNA and genes. The sample contains 200,000 to 300,000 distinct CDR3 sequences, approximately 13% of them found a single time. Approximately 1.6% of the sample belongs to the ten largest clones. Sequencing input: PBMCs. The receptors stem from a human donor in good health (CMV status not recorded). Some clones in this sample may be carry-over from other donors' samples.

This clonotype was seen many times. The CDR3 is CASSLERDLSTDTQYF. The CDR3 DNA follows: TGTGCCAGCAGCTTAGAGAGGGATCTTAGCACAGATACGCAGTATTTT. The chain has TRBV7-8 and TRBJ2-3, with D possibly matching TRBD2 (5 bases). Trimming shortened V by 1 base and J by 0 bases, and 11 bases separated the two germline ends. The CDR3 contains 16 residues. Germline V gene data show CDR1 as SGHVS and CDR2 as FQNEAQ.

This clonotype was detected ten times or more. The rearrangement uses TRBV7-9 and TRBJ2-3, with TRBD1 matching 7 bases. Germline CDR1 and CDR2: SEHNR and FQNEAQ (reference sequence). Trimming took 5 bases from V and 0 from J; bases not matched to a gene: 5. The CDR3 totals 15 residues. CDR3 protein: CASSLPGQSTDTQYF. The DNA of the CDR3 is TGTGCCAGCAGCCTCCCGGGACAGAGCACAGATACGCAGTATTTT.

This clonotype appeared many times. The chain links TRBV7-2 to TRBJ2-6, with D maybe TRBD1 (6 bases). Trimming took off 2 bases at V and 0 bases at J, with 17 bases between the two ends. This CDR3 has 19 residues. Germline V CDR1 and CDR2: SGHTA, FQGNSA. This CDR3 reads CASSLIPDSFSSGANVLTF. In DNA, the CDR3 is TGTGCCAGCAGCTTAATACCGGACAGTTTCAGCTCTGGGGCCAACGTCCTGACTTTC.

This clonotype was detected many times. The chain couples TRBV7-2 to TRBJ2-5; 8 nucleotides line up with TRBD1. Germline V gene lookup returns CDR1 SGHTA and CDR2 FQGNSA. The CDR3 is made up of 14 amino acids. V shed 5 bases and J 1 base; nucleotides not matched to a gene: 3. The CDR3 DNA sequence: TGTGCCAGCAGCGGAACAGGGGGCCAAGAGACCCAGTACTTC. Translation gives CASSGTGGQETQYF.

This clonotype was counted at least ten times. The genes are TRBV20-1 and TRBJ1-4, with 8 bases that match TRBD1. J lost 1 base, V lost 4 bases, and 5 bases had no gene match. The CDR3 is made up of 15 amino acids. The germline CDR1 and CDR2 sequences are DFQATT and SNEGSKA (reference sequence). The CDR3: CSATGGDITNEKLFF. CDR3 coding DNA: TGCAGTGCTACAGGGGGCGATATAACTAATGAAAAACTGTTTTTT.

There are many counts of this clonotype. V and J are TRBV7-2 and TRBJ2-2; 12 bases line up with TRBD2. The CDR3 spans 16 residues. CDR1 is SGHTA and CDR2 is FQGNSA in the germline V gene. Losses at the gene ends were 6 bases for V and 0 bases for J; bases not matched to a gene: 2. CDR3 nucleotide sequence: TGTGCCAGCAGACTAGCGGGGGGTGCGAACACCGGGGAGCTGTTTTTT. Its protein product is CASRLAGGANTGELFF.

There are a few counts of this clonotype. The CDR3 is CASSPQEGDFETQYF. The CDR3 DNA reads as TGTGCCAGCAGCCCCCAAGAGGGGGATTTCGAGACCCAGTACTTC. This chain connects TRBV9 to TRBJ2-5; perhaps TRBD1 as D (6 bases). The V end was cut by 4 bases, the J end by 5 bases, with 18 bases between. This CDR3 region has 15 residues. Germline V lookup: CDR1 SGDLS, CDR2 YYNGEE.

There are many counts of this clonotype. CDR3 region: CASSRARATEAFF. CDR3 nucleotides: TGTGCCAGCAGCCGCGCCCGAGCCACTGAAGCTTTCTTT. The chain links TRBV7-8 to TRBJ1-1; no clear D gene. CDR3 length: 13 residues. Germline assignment: CDR1 SGHVS and CDR2 FQNEAQ. V dropped 5 bases and J dropped 4 bases, with 11 bases sitting between them. Based on the CDR3 plus reference TRBV7-8 and TRBJ1-1, the full variable domain is GAGVSQSPRYKVAKRGQDVALRCDPISGHVSLFWYQQALGQGPEFLTYFQNEAQLDKSGLPSDRFFAERPEGSVSTLKIQRTQQEDSAVYLCASSRARATEAFFGQGTRLTVV.

In its sample, this clonotype was seen many times. The chain employs TRBV7-2 and TRBJ2-1, with D maybe TRBD2 (6 bases). CDR3 size: 16 residues. The V gene's germline CDR1 is SGHTA and CDR2 FQGNSA. The V gene lost 1 base and the J gene lost 0 bases, with 10 bases spanning the gap. This CDR3 reads CASSLGGGISYNEQFF. The DNA for the CDR3 is TGTGCCAGCAGCTTAGGTGGGGGGATCTCCTACAATGAGCAGTTCTTC.

The chain has TRBV4-3 and TRBJ2-2; D remains unclear. The CDR3 loop spans 14 amino acids. The germline V and J ends were trimmed by 4 bases and 1 base, with 7 bases remaining between them. Germline V gene sequence: CDR1 LGHNA, CDR2 YSLEER. This CDR3 reads CASSPGLNTGELFF. The CDR3 bases are TGCGCCAGCAGCCCCGGTCTGAACACCGGGGAGCTGTTTTTT.

The J gene is TRBJ2-7, the V gene TRBV4-3, with 8 bases aligning to TRBD2. J was trimmed by 11 bases and V by 0 bases; bases with no gene match: 15. The CDR3 is 16 residues long. Germline V gene lookup returns CDR1 LGHNA and CDR2 YSLEER. CDR3 residues: CASSQEPASGHVEKYF. Here the CDR3 DNA reads TGCGCCAGCAGCCAAGAACCGGCTAGCGGGCATGTGGAGAAGTACTTC.

This clonotype has at least ten counts. This sequence joins TRBV28 and TRBJ2-7; 9 positions match TRBD1. Unmatched junction bases numbered 13, after V lost 6 bases and J lost 7 bases. Germline loops: CDR1 MDHEN, CDR2 SYDVKM. This CDR3 is 15 amino acids long. The CDR3 sequence is CASSLSGQGRWEQYF. The CDR3 nucleotides read TGTGCCAGCAGCCTATCTGGACAGGGGAGGTGGGAGCAGTACTTC.

This clonotype was observed at least ten times. The chain has TRBV6-2 or TRBV6-3 and TRBJ2-5; 14 nucleotides agree with TRBD2. V lost 7 bases, J lost 5 bases, and 12 bases stayed unmatched. Germline V gene lookup returns CDR1 MNHEY and CDR2 SVGEGT. This CDR3 contains 17 residues. For the CDR3, the DNA is TGTGCCAGCACAGCAGGACTAGCGGGAGGAAAGATGGAGACCCAGTACTTC. It translates to CASTAGLAGGKMETQYF.

The chain couples TRBV2 to TRBJ2-5; D is uncertain. This CDR3 comprises 11 residues. The V gene's germline CDR1 is SNHLY and CDR2 FYNNEI. The CDR3 region is CVVKDMETQYF. CDR3 in DNA: TGTGTCGTAAAGGATATGGAGACCCAGTACTTC.

V usage is TRBV7-9 and J usage is TRBJ1-1; the D is unclear. V shed 5 bases and J shed 3 bases, with 10 bases lying between them. The CDR3 is made up of 13 amino acids. CDR1 and CDR2 (germline): SEHNR, FQNEAQ (reference sequence). CDR3 loop: CASSPGIDTEAFF. The CDR3 region has the DNA TGTGCCAGCAGCCCGGGCATCGACACTGAAGCTTTCTTT.

This clonotype was counted between two and nine times. The chain is built from TRBV20-1 and TRBJ1-2, with D uncertain. Trimming removed 0 bases at V and 0 bases at J, with 11 bases between. Germline CDR1 reads DFQATT; CDR2 reads SNEGSKA (reference sequence). The CDR3 consists of 15 residues. Written as DNA, the CDR3 is TGCAGTGCTAGAGATAGGGCCGGTACTAACTATGGCTACACCTTC. This gives the protein CSARDRAGTNYGYTF.

This clonotype occurred many times. The gene calls are TRBV29-1 and TRBJ2-1, with D tentatively TRBD1 or TRBD2 (5 bases each). The CDR3 spans 14 residues. Trimming stripped 7 bases from V and 9 bases from J, with 22 bases between. The V gene's germline CDR1 is SQVTM and CDR2 ANQGSEA. CDR3 in DNA: TGCAGCGCCGGACCTACCCTGGGGGTCGGTGAGCAGTTCTTC. Its translation is CSAGPTLGVGEQFF.